This T cell receptor beta chain is from a study of blood T cell repertoires in COVID-19. Study information: PBMCs, B-cell-depleted T cells, or T cells were the source of the cDNA or gDNA that made up the material.

Cohort 3 donors counted as recovered after two negative PCRs, clearance, or resolved symptoms. The length of the CDR3 is 15 residues. Germline V lookup: CDR1 SNHLY, CDR2 FYNNEI. Trimming took 4 bases from V and 6 from J; bases not matched to a gene: 7. As handled by the study authors: Reference gene primer amplification yielded estimated nucleated cell counts. Data came from immunoSEQ multiplex PCR; TCRdb stores just in-frame clones and leaves some out. V and J calls plus clone size are reproduced from that table; the DNA served to infer D and trimming. The sample shows 160,000 or so clones, around four fifths of them seen only once.

The rearrangement joins TRBV2 to TRBJ2-2; 8 bases are shared with TRBD1. Sequencing used PBMCs or T cells enriched from blood (not recorded which). The TCR was taken from a woman aged 45-59 years who had recovered from COVID-19. The CDR3 spells CASSGRTGRPGELFF. The CDR3 nucleotides read TGTGCCAGCAGTGGTCGGACAGGGAGGCCCGGGGAGCTGTTTTTT. Together with reference TRBV2 and TRBJ2-2, the CDR3 gives the full variable domain: EPEVTQTPSHQVTQMGQEVILRCVPISNHLYFYWYRQILGQKVEFLVSFYNNEISEKSEIFDDQFSVERPDGSNFTLKIRSTKLEDSAMYFCASSGRTGRPGELFFGEGSRLTVL.